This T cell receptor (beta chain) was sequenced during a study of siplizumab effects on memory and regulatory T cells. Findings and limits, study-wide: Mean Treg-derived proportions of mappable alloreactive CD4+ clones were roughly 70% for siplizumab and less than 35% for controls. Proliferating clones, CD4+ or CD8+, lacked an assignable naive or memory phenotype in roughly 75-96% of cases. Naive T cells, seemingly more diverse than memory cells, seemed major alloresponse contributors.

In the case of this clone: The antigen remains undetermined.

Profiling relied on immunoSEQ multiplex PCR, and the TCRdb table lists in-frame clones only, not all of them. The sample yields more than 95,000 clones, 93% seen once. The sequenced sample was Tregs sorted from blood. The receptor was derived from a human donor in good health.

The chain's CDR3 is CASSVDVLPQETQYF. The CDR3 bases are TGTGCCAGCAGCGTAGACGTACTACCCCAAGAGACCCAGTACTTC. The chain combines TRBV9 with TRBJ2-5; D is uncertain. CDR3 length: 15 residues. Germline V CDR1 and CDR2: SGDLS, YYNGEE. The V gene lost 0 bases and the J gene lost 1 base, with 10 bases spanning the gap.